A selection of T cell receptor beta chains follows, all from one sample in a study of blood T cell repertoires in COVID-19. Assay: immunoSEQ multiplex PCR; the TCRdb copy retains only in-frame clones and omits some. The sample comprises around 180,000 clones, roughly 80% of which are singletons, and about 5.5% rests with the top ten. Material for sequencing was peripheral blood. The receptors shown here come from a woman in her 30s with acute or convalescent COVID-19. The CDR3 runs from the conserved cysteine through the conserved F or W. D genes are given only for firm matches. Clone size is stated in some rows and not others, as once, few, many or a class when expanded.

>.|TRBJ1-1|TRBV9|.
CASSVEVRTEAFF
TGTGCCAGCAGCGTGGAGGTACGCACTGAAGCTTTCTTT
>.|TRBJ1-3|TRBV5-4|TRBD1
CASSQNAGGANTIYF
TGTGCCAGCAGCCAAAACGCAGGGGGTGCTAACACCATATATTTT
>.|TRBJ2-7|TRBV18|TRBD2
CASSPPVAGELYEQYF
TGTGCCAGCTCACCACCGGTAGCGGGAGAGTTGTACGAGCAGTACTTC
>.|TRBJ1-2|TRBV28|.
CASSGQRYTF
TGTGCCAGCAGTGGACAGAGGTACACCTTC
>once|TRBJ2-2|TRBV27|.
CASSADSKLNTGELFF
TGTGCCAGCAGTGCGGACTCCAAACTTAACACCGGGGAGCTGTTTTTT
>.|TRBJ1-2|TRBV14|.
CASSHTRGYGYTF
TGTGCCAGCAGCCATACCAGGGGCTATGGCTACACCTTC
>.|TRBJ2-7|TRBV5-1|.
CASSLDRDYEQYF
TGCGCCAGCAGCTTGGACAGGGACTACGAGCAGTACTTC
>once|TRBJ2-7|TRBV18|.
CASSPDSYYEQYF
TGTGCCAGCTCACCGGACAGTTACTACGAGCAGTACTTC
>once|TRBJ2-3|TRBV7-8|.
CASSLEGPAHTDTQYF
TGTGCCAGCAGCTTAGAGGGGCCGGCCCACACAGATACGCAGTATTTT
>many|TRBJ1-5|TRBV7-9|.
CASSRSDSRNQPQHF
TGTGCCAGCAGCCGGTCGGACAGCCGGAATCAGCCCCAGCATTTT
>.|TRBJ1-1|TRBV5-1|.
CASSPQANTEAFF
TGCGCCAGCTCCCCACAGGCCAACACTGAAGCTTTCTTT
>.|TRBJ2-7|TRBV19|TRBD1
CASSTGQDFSYEQYF
TGTGCCAGTAGTACCGGACAGGACTTTTCCTACGAGCAGTACTTC
>.|TRBJ2-1|TRBV5-4|.
CASSLLMNEQFF
TGTGCCAGCAGCTTGTTAATGAATGAGCAGTTCTTC
>.|TRBJ1-1|TRBV3-1/TRBV3-2|.
CASSQRVLGAEAFF
TGTGCCAGCAGCCAGAGGGTGCTGGGTGCTGAAGCTTTCTTT
>.|TRBJ1-1|TRBV6-2/TRBV6-3|.
CASSYSSGNLNTEAFF
TGTGCCAGCAGTTACTCTAGCGGGAATCTGAACACTGAAGCTTTCTTT
>.|TRBJ2-5|TRBV10-1|.
CASSEAAGGQETQYF
TGCGCCAGCAGTGAGGCGGCCGGAGGGCAAGAGACCCAGTACTTC
>.|TRBJ1-2|TRBV11-2|TRBD1
CASSPLTGGGKRDYGYTF
TGTGCCAGCAGCCCGTTAACAGGGGGCGGTAAGCGGGACTATGGCTACACCTTC
>.|TRBJ2-7|TRBV27|.
CASSFAGYEQYF
TGTGCCAGCAGTTTCGCGGGTTACGAGCAGTACTTC
>few|TRBJ1-4|TRBV28|.
CASSRANEKLFF
TGTGCCAGCAGCAGGGCTAATGAAAAACTGTTTTTT
>.|TRBJ1-1|TRBV10-3|TRBD1
CATLPGQGDLTEAFF
TGTGCCACCTTGCCCGGACAGGGGGATCTCACTGAAGCTTTCTTT
>.|TRBJ2-1|TRBV7-2|TRBD2
CASSFSLALSEQFF
TGTGCCAGCAGCTTTTCACTAGCGCTCAGTGAGCAGTTCTTC
>once|TRBJ1-2|TRBV5-4|.
CASSLVASTRGYTF
TGTGCCAGCAGCTTGGTCGCTTCCACCAGAGGCTACACCTTC
>.|TRBJ2-1|TRBV5-1|.
CASSFAPGEQFF
TGCGCCAGCAGCTTTGCCCCCGGTGAGCAGTTCTTC
>.|TRBJ2-1|TRBV14|.
CASSLERVNNEQFF
TGTGCCAGCAGCCTCGAGAGGGTCAACAATGAGCAGTTCTTC
>.|TRBJ1-2|TRBV5-6|.
CASSLARENYGYTF
TGTGCCAGCAGTCTCGCACGGGAAAACTATGGCTACACCTTC
>.|TRBJ1-2|TRBV6-5|TRBD1
CASSYQGAGGYTF
TGTGCCAGCAGTTACCAGGGGGCTGGAGGCTACACCTTC
>.|TRBJ2-7|TRBV4-1|TRBD2
CASSLGGLAGSYEQYF
TGCGCCAGCAGCCTGGGGGGACTAGCGGGGTCCTACGAGCAGTACTTC
>.|TRBJ2-3|TRBV21-1|.
CASSNLERENTDTQYF
TGTGCCAGCAGCAACCTCGAGCGGGAGAACACAGATACGCAGTATTTT